This paragraph reports one T cell receptor (beta chain). Antigen: not known. This specimen comes from a study of human T cells and chemical hapten exposure. TCRdb processed the RACE reads anew with MiXCR; each CDR3 protein has one entry. The sample has around 380,000 distinct CDR3 sequences; over 5% are singletons. Indicated time point: pre-sensitization, week 0. The treatment was: therapeutic diphenylcyclopropenone sensitization with weekly scalp DPC. Study-level findings and limits: After DPC sensitization, TCRs above 1 in 1000 frequency showed no change.

Germline CDR1 SGHDN, CDR2 FVKESK. Trimming pared 3 bases from V and 2 bases from J, leaving 11 bases between. There are 15 residues in the CDR3. This receptor was identified in a woman between 18 and 29 years old with alopecia areata. Some clones in this sample may be carry-over from other donors' samples. V usage is TRBV14 and J usage is TRBJ1-3; D is undetermined. This specimen was whole blood, taken in connection with sensitization to the hapten diphenylcyclopropenone (DPC). The CDR3 coding sequence is TGTGCCAGCAGCCAGGCGGGCGAGGCTGGAAACACCATATATTTT. It yields the protein CASSQAGEAGNTIYF.